Listed below are T cell receptor beta chains from one sample, sequenced in a study of OX40 agonist ivuxolimab in advanced cancers. Produced via immunoSEQ multiplex PCR; TCRdb's table is partial and in-frame only. Counted here are roughly 100,000 clones, approximately 93% occurring once; the ten biggest clones make up 0.26%. The sample was CD4+ or CD8+ T cells sorted from blood, taken in a trial of the OX40 agonist ivuxolimab. Every receptor here comes from an adult with an advanced solid tumor such as melanoma, head and neck, liver or kidney cancer. Both conserved end residues are part of each CDR3. The D gene is left open where the match is weak. The size field is filled for only some rows; it gives once, few, many or a size class.

clone_size	v_call	j_call	d_call	cdr3_nt	cdr3_aa
.	TRBV11-3	TRBJ2-3	.	TGTGCCAGCAGCTTAAGGAGCACAGATACGCAGTATTTT	CASSLRSTDTQYF
once	TRBV4-3	TRBJ2-1	.	TGCGCCAGCAGCCTTCGCCCCGGAGATGGGTTCTACAATGAGCAGTTCTTC	CASSLRPGDGFYNEQFF
.	TRBV2	TRBJ1-2	.	TGTGCCAGCACCTTCTCTCTGGGGGGCTACACCTTC	CASTFSLGGYTF
.	TRBV6-6	TRBJ2-3	TRBD2	TGTGCCAGCATTGGGGCGGGGGGGTATACAGATACGCAGTATTTT	CASIGAGGYTDTQYF
.	TRBV4-1	TRBJ2-5	.	TGCGCCAGCAGCCAAGTGCCACTAGGCGCTGGGTCCCAGTACTTC	CASSQVPLGAGSQYF
.	TRBV7-9	TRBJ2-7	TRBD1	TGTGCCAGCAGCTTGCGACAGGGGGCATACGAGCAGTACTTC	CASSLRQGAYEQYF
few	TRBV10-3	TRBJ1-2	TRBD1	TGTGCCATCAGTGAGGTGACAGGGTTTCGCGGCTACACCTTC	CAISEVTGFRGYTF
.	TRBV30	TRBJ1-3	.	TGTGCCTGGAGTGTACAAGGGGCGAGAAACACCATATATTTT	CAWSVQGARNTIYF
.	TRBV6-6	TRBJ1-5	TRBD1	TGTGCCAGCTTGGGTCGGGACAGGGGCCAGCCCCAGCATTTT	CASLGRDRGQPQHF
.	TRBV2	TRBJ2-2	TRBD2	TGTGCCAGCTCCATAGCGGGAATAAGAGGGTCAAACACCGGGGAGCTGTTTTTT	CASSIAGIRGSNTGELFF
once	TRBV6-5	TRBJ1-1	.	TGTGCCAGCAGTAGTCTACAGCGCATGAACACTGAAGCTTTCTTT	CASSSLQRMNTEAFF
.	TRBV27	TRBJ2-7	.	TGTGCCAGCAGGTACGACTCTTCCTACGAGCAGTACTTC	CASRYDSSYEQYF
.	TRBV6-6	TRBJ2-3	.	TGTGCCAGCAGGGATAGGTTCTTGGGAGATACGCAGTATTTT	CASRDRFLGDTQYF
.	TRBV18	TRBJ1-1	TRBD1	TGTGCCAGCTCACAGGGACAGGGGGTTTACACTGAAGCTTTCTTT	CASSQGQGVYTEAFF
once	TRBV12-5	TRBJ1-5	.	TGTGCTAGTGGTTTGGCCTTTAATCAGCCCCAGCATTTT	CASGLAFNQPQHF
few	TRBV4-3	TRBJ2-3	.	TGCGCCAGCAGCCAAGATAGGCGCACAGATACGCAGTATTTT	CASSQDRRTDTQYF
.	TRBV28	TRBJ1-1	.	TGTGCCAGCAGCGCGTTATTCATGAACACTGAAGCTTTCTTT	CASSALFMNTEAFF
.	TRBV18	TRBJ1-1	.	TGTGCCAGCTCACCAGGGGCGGACACTGAAGCTTTCTTT	CASSPGADTEAFF
.	TRBV28	TRBJ1-4	.	TGTGCACTCGGGACGGGAGCAACTAATGAAAAACTGTTTTTT	CALGTGATNEKLFF
.	TRBV4-2	TRBJ1-4	.	TGTGCCAGCAGCCAAGATATGGACGGCTTTCAAAAACTGTTTTTT	CASSQDMDGFQKLFF
.	TRBV7-2	TRBJ1-2	TRBD1	TGTGCCAGCAGCTTAGTACCACTCAGGACAGGGCCATACTATGGCTACACCTTC	CASSLVPLRTGPYYGYTF
.	TRBV7-2	TRBJ2-7	TRBD2	TGTGCCAGCAGCTTACAGCGGGGGGTGTCCGAGCAGTACTTC	CASSLQRGVSEQYF
.	TRBV27	TRBJ2-7	TRBD1	TGTGCCAGCAGCCTTACCAGGGGACAGGGGGCCTCCTACGAGCAGTACTTC	CASSLTRGQGASYEQYF
.	TRBV15	TRBJ1-5	.	TGTGCCACCAGCAGAGACAGTGCAGCCCAGCATTTT	CATSRDSAAQHF
.	TRBV2	TRBJ1-5	TRBD1	TGTGCCAGCAGTGATTCTGGACAGGGCTATCAGCCCCAGCATTTT	CASSDSGQGYQPQHF
.	TRBV30	TRBJ2-1	.	TGTGCCTGGAGGGCCCCCCCCAACGTTCGAGAGCAGTTCTTC	CAWRAPPNVREQFF
.	TRBV18	TRBJ2-1	TRBD2	TGTGCCAGCTCACGGGGACTAGCGGCCTCCTACAATGAGCAGTTCTTC	CASSRGLAASYNEQFF
.	TRBV20-1	TRBJ2-3	.	TGCAGTGCTCGTCACACAGATACGCAGTATTTT	CSARHTDTQYF
once	TRBV6-5	TRBJ2-1	.	TGTGCCACCCACGTCCGGACCAGGAATGAGCAGTTCTTC	CATHVRTRNEQFF
.	TRBV11-3	TRBJ2-3	.	TGTGCCAGCAGCTTAGGCACAGATACGCAGTATTTT	CASSLGTDTQYF
.	TRBV11-1	TRBJ2-3	.	TGTGCCAGCAGCCGGGTCATGGGCACAGATACGCAGTATTTT	CASSRVMGTDTQYF
.	TRBV15	TRBJ1-5	.	TGTGCCACCAGCCCTAGCAATCAGCCCCAGCATTTT	CATSPSNQPQHF
once	TRBV4-3	TRBJ1-2	.	TGCGCCAGCAGCCCCAAGTCCCTAATACGTCTGGACAGCTATGGCTACACCTTC	CASSPKSLIRLDSYGYTF
.	TRBV6-6	TRBJ1-1	.	TGTGCCAGCAGTTACTCCCCAAGCGACACTGAAGCTTTCTTT	CASSYSPSDTEAFF
once	TRBV29-1	TRBJ2-3	TRBD2	TGCAGCGTTGATTGGGGACTACCAGATACGCAGTATTTT	CSVDWGLPDTQYF
few	TRBV5-1	TRBJ2-5	.	TGCGCCAGCAGCTTCCAAGAGACCCAGTACTTC	CASSFQETQYF
.	TRBV14	TRBJ1-1	.	TGTGCCAGCAGCCAAGATCAGAGTCGGGGTACTGAAGCTTTCTTT	CASSQDQSRGTEAFF
.	TRBV28	TRBJ1-1	.	TGTGCCAGCAGTTTAAGTCGACGGTCGAACACTGAAGCTTTCTTT	CASSLSRRSNTEAFF
.	TRBV9	TRBJ2-1	.	TGTGCCAGCAGCGCCCACCCGGACAGCAAGACCTACAATGAGCAGTTCTTC	CASSAHPDSKTYNEQFF
.	TRBV9	TRBJ2-1	TRBD2	TGTGCCAGCAGCTTTGGACTAGCGGGGATAAATGAGCAGTTCTTC	CASSFGLAGINEQFF
once	TRBV20-1	TRBJ1-2	.	TGCAGTGCAACCAGGGGTGGCTACACCTTC	CSATRGGYTF
.	TRBV7-2	TRBJ2-1	.	TGTGCCAGCAGCCCGCAGAATGAGCAGTTCTTC	CASSPQNEQFF
.	TRBV9	TRBJ1-3	.	TGTGCCAGCAGCGAGACCCTCCAAGGAGGGTCTGGAAACACCATATATTTT	CASSETLQGGSGNTIYF
.	TRBV7-6	TRBJ2-1	TRBD2	TGTGCCAGCTCCTCGTCTAGCGGGAGGGGGAGGGATGAGCAGTTCTTC	CASSSSSGRGRDEQFF
.	TRBV5-6	TRBJ1-5	TRBD1	TGTGCCAGCAGCCGGGACAGGGGAAGGGACAATCAGCCCCAGCATTTT	CASSRDRGRDNQPQHF
.	TRBV9	TRBJ2-3	.	TGTGCCAGCAGCCTGTATAGCACAGATACGCAGTATTTT	CASSLYSTDTQYF